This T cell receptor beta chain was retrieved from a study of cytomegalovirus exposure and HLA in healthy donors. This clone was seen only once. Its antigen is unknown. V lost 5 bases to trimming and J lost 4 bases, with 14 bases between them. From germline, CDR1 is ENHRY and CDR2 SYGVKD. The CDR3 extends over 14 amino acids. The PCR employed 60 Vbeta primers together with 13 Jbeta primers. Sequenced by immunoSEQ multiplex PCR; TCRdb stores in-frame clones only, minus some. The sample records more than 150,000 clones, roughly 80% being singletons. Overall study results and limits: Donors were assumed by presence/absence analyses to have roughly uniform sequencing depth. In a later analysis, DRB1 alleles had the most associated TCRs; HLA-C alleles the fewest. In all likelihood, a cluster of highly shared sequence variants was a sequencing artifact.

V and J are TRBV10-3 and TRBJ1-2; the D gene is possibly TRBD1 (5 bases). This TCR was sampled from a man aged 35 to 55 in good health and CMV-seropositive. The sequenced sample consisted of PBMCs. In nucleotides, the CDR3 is TGTGCCATCAGTAGGAAAGGGGAAGGCTATGGCTACACCTTC. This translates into CAISRKGEGYGYTF.